These T cell receptor beta chains were read from a single sample in a study of shared clonotypes between healthy human individuals. The repertoire was sequenced with immunoSEQ multiplex PCR; TCRdb's copy has only in-frame clones and lacks some. Among roughly 2.2 million clones listed, just under 95% were seen once. Sequencing input: naive CD4+ T cells from PBMCs. These TCRs come from a young man in good health. Some clones in this sample may be carry-over from other donors' samples. The CDR3 runs from the conserved cysteine through the conserved F or W.

V gene: TRBV7-9
J gene: TRBJ2-1
CDR3 protein: CASSLSGGRVLEQFF

V gene: TRBV7-3
J gene: TRBJ1-5
CDR3 protein: CASSLGPGNQPQHF

V gene: TRBV28
J gene: TRBJ2-3
CDR3 protein: CASTPPAGAPSTQYF

V gene: TRBV6-5
J gene: TRBJ2-1
CDR3 protein: CASRGLGYNEQFF

V gene: TRBV18
J gene: TRBJ2-7
CDR3 protein: CASSPAALGYEQYF

V gene: TRBV7-2
J gene: TRBJ1-2
CDR3 protein: CASSLGLGYTF

V gene: TRBV28
J gene: TRBJ1-2
CDR3 protein: CASRSLGTGVGYTF

V gene: TRBV7-2
J gene: TRBJ2-7
CDR3 protein: CASSLEGTSGVYEQYF

V gene: TRBV2
J gene: TRBJ2-1
CDR3 protein: CASSPNLGGNEQFF

V gene: TRBV2
J gene: TRBJ1-4
CDR3 protein: CASSLTYKANEKLFF

V gene: TRBV28
J gene: TRBJ2-7
CDR3 protein: CASREQGFSYEQYF

V gene: TRBV29-1
J gene: TRBJ2-2
CDR3 protein: CSAGGGRGTGELFF

V gene: TRBV6-5
J gene: TRBJ2-7
CDR3 protein: CASSYSGLGGYEQYF

V gene: TRBV7-2
J gene: TRBJ2-7
CDR3 protein: CASSFRGRDYEQYF

V gene: TRBV7-9
J gene: TRBJ2-5
CDR3 protein: CASSLGGQGWWTQYF

V gene: TRBV7-3
J gene: TRBJ2-1
CDR3 protein: CASSLMPSNNEQFF

V gene: TRBV7-8
J gene: TRBJ2-7
CDR3 protein: CASSLVGSVGEQYF